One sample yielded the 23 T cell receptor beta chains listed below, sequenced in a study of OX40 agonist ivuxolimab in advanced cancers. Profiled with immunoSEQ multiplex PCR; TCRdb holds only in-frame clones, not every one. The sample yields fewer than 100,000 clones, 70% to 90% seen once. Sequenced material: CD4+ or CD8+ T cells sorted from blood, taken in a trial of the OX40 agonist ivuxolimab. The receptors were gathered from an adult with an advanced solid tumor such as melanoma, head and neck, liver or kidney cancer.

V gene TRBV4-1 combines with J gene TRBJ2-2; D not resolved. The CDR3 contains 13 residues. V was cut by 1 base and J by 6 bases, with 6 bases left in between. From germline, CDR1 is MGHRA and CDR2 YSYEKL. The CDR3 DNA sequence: TGCGCCAGCAGCCAAGGAAGGGCCGGGGAGCTGTTTTTT. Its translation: CASSQGRAGELFF.

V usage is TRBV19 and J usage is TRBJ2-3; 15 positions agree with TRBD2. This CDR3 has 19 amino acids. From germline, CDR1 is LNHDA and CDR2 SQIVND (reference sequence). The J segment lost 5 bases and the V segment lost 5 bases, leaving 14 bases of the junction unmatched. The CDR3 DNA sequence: TGTGCCAGTAGTTCATGGACTAGCGGGGGGGGACCCTCAAGAGATACGCAGTATTTT. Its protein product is CASSSWTSGGGPSRDTQYF.

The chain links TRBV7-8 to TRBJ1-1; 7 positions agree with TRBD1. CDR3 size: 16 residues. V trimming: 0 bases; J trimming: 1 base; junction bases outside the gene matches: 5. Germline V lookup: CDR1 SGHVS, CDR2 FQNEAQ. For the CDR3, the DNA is TGTGCCAGCAGCTTAGCGCGTTACAGGGGGAACACTGAAGCTTTCTTT. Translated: CASSLARYRGNTEAFF.

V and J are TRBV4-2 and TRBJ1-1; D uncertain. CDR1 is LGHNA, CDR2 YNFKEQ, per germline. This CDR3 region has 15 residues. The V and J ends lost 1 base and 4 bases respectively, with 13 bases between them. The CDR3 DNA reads TGTGCCAGCAGCCAAGCCGTGGATATTGGCACTGAAGCTTTCTTT. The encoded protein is CASSQAVDIGTEAFF.

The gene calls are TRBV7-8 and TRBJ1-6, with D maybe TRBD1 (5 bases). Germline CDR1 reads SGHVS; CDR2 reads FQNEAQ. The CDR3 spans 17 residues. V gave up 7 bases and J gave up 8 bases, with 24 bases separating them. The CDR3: CASMRWGEGPLDSPLHF. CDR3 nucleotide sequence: TGTGCCAGCATGAGGTGGGGGGAGGGGCCCCTGGATTCACCCCTCCACTTT.

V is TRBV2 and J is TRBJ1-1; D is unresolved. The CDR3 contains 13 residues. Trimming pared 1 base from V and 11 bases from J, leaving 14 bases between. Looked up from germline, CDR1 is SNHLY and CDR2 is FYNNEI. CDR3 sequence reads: CASSEGRSKDAFF. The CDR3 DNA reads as TGTGCCAGCAGTGAAGGGCGGTCAAAGGATGCTTTCTTT.

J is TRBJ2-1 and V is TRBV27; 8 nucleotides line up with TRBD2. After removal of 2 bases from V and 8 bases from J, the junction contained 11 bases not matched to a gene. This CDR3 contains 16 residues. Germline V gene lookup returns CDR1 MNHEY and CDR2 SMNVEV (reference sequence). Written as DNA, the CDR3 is TGTGCCAGCAGTTTACTAGCGGGTTATTTTTTATATGAGCAGTTCTTC. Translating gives CASSLLAGYFLYEQFF.

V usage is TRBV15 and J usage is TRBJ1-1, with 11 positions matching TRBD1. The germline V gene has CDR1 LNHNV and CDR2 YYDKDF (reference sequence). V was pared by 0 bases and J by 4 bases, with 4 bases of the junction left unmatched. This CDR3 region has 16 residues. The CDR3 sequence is CATSRDYGTGGTEAFF. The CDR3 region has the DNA TGTGCCACCAGCAGAGATTACGGGACAGGGGGCACTGAAGCTTTCTTT.

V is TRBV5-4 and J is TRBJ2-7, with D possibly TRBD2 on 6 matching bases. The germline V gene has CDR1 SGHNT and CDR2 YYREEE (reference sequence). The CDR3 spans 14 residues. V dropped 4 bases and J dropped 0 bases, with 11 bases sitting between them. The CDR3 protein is CASSQDYTSYEQYF. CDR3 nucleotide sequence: TGTGCCAGCAGCCAGGACTATACCTCCTACGAGCAGTACTTC.

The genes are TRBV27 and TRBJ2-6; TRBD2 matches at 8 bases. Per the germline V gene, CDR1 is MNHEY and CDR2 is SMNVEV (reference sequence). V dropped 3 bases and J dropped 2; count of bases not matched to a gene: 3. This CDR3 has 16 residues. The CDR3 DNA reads TGTGCCAGCAGTTTTTTGCGGGGGGCTGGGGCCAACGTCCTGACTTTC. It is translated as CASSFLRGAGANVLTF.

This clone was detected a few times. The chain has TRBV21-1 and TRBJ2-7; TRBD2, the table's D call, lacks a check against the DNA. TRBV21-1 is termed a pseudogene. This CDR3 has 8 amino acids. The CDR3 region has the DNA TGTGCCAGCAGCCCCCTCCACTTC. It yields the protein CASSPLHF.

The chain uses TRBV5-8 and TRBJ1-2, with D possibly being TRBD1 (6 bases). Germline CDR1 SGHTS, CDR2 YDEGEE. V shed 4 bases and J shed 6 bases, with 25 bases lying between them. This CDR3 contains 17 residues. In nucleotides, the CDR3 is TGTGCCAGCAGCCCGCTCCGGCCAAACAGGGTGGTGGATGGCTACACCTTC. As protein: CASSPLRPNRVVDGYTF.

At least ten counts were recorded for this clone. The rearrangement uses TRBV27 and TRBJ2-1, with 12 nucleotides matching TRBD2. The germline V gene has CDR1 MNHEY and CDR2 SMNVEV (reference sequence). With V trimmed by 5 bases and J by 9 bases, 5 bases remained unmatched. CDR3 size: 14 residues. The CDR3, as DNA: TGTGCCAGCAGTCTCCTAGCGGGAGGGGGTGAGCAGTTCTTC. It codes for CASSLLAGGGEQFF.

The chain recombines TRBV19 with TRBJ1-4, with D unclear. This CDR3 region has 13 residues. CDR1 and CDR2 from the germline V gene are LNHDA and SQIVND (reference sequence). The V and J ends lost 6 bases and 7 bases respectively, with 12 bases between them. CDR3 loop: CASSTRTVEKLFF. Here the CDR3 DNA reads TGTGCCAGTAGCACTAGGACGGTTGAAAAACTGTTTTTT.

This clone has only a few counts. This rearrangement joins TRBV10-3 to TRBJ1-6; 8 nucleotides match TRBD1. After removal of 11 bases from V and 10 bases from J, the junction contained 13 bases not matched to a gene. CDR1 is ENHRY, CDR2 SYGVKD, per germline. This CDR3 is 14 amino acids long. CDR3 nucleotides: TGTGCCGTAGGACAGGGTAGGATTGGATCACCCCTCCACTTT. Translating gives CAVGQGRIGSPLHF.

DNA for the CDR3: TGTGCCATACCAAAGGGACAGGGAAGAGGTTCTAATTCACCCCTCCACTTT. Translation gives CAIPKGQGRGSNSPLHF. This chain connects TRBV2 to TRBJ1-6, with TRBD1 matching over 9 bases. The J segment lost 6 bases and the V segment lost 10 bases, leaving 16 bases of the junction unmatched. The CDR3 spans 17 residues. Germline values: CDR1 SNHLY, CDR2 FYNNEI.

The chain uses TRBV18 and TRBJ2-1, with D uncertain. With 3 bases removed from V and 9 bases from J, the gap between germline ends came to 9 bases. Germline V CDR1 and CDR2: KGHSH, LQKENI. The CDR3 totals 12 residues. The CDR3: CASSPSGSEQFF. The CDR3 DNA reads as TGTGCCAGCTCACCCTCCGGTAGTGAGCAGTTCTTC.

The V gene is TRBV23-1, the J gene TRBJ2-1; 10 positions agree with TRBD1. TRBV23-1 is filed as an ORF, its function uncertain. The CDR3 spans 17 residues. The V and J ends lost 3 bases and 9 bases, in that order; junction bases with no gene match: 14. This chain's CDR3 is CASSHSPDRGKDCEQFF. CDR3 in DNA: TGCGCCAGCAGTCACTCACCGGACAGGGGGAAGGATTGTGAGCAGTTCTTC.

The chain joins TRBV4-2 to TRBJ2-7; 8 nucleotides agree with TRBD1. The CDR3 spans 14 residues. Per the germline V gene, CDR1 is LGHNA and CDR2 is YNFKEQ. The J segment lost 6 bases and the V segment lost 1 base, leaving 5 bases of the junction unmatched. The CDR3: CASSQAGGRREQYF. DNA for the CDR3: TGTGCCAGCAGCCAAGCAGGGGGCAGGCGCGAGCAGTACTTC.

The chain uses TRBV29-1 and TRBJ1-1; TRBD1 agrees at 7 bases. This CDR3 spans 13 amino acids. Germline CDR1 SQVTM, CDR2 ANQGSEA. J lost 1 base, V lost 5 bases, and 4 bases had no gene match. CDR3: CSVNRGSNTEAFF. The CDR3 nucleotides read TGCAGCGTTAACAGGGGATCGAACACTGAAGCTTTCTTT. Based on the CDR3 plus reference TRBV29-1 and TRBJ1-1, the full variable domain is SAVISQKPSRDICQRGTSLTIQCQVDSQVTMMFWYRQQPGQSLTLIATANQGSEATYESGFVIDKFPISRPNLTFSTLTVSNMSPEDSSIYLCSVNRGSNTEAFFGQGTRLTVV.

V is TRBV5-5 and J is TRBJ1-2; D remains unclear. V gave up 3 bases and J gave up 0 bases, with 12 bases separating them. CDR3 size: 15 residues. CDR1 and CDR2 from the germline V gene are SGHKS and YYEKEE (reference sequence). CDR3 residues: CASSWTREANYGYTF. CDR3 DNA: TGTGCCAGCAGCTGGACCCGGGAAGCTAACTATGGCTACACCTTC.

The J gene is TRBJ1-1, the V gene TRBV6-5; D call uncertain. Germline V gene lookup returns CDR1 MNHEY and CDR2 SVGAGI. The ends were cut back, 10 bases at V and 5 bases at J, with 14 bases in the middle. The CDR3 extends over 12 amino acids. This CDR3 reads CATLSLGTEAFF. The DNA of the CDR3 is TGTGCCACGCTATCCCTCGGGACTGAAGCTTTCTTT.

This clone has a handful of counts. The DNA for the CDR3 is TGTGCCAGCAGCTTCTGGGACAGGAGACAGAATCAGCCCCAGCATTTT. Protein product: CASSFWDRRQNQPQHF. The V call is TRBV13, the J call TRBJ1-5; 8 nucleotides agree with TRBD1. The CDR3 covers 16 residues. V lost 3 bases, J lost 4 bases, and 8 bases stayed unmatched. CDR1 and CDR2 from the germline V gene are PRHDT and FYEKMQ (reference sequence). The full variable domain, its missing parts supplied by reference TRBV13 and TRBJ1-5, is AAGVIQSPRHLIKEKRETATLKCYPIPRHDTVYWYQQGPGQDPQFLISFYEKMQSDKGSIPDRFSAQQFSDYHSELNMSSLELGDSALYFCASSFWDRRQNQPQHFGDGTRLSIL.